A single sample gave rise to the 21 T cell receptor beta chains below, sequenced in a study of blood T cell repertoires in COVID-19. TCRdb's copy holds only in-frame clones and misses some; the assay was immunoSEQ multiplex PCR. The sample holds approximately 240,000 clones; roughly 84% are singletons and the top ten take more than 1.2%. The sequenced material came from peripheral blood. The receptors were gathered from a woman between 40 and 55 years old who had recovered from COVID-19.

The rearrangement links TRBV4-3 to TRBJ1-2; no definite D call. The CDR3 consists of 16 residues. Trimming cost V 0 bases and J 8 bases, with 19 bases left between them. Germline CDR1 reads LGHNA; CDR2 reads YSLEER. CDR3 amino acids: CASSQDVGPVREGYTF. The CDR3 DNA sequence: TGCGCCAGCAGCCAAGATGTCGGTCCGGTGAGGGAGGGCTACACCTTC.

The sample holds one count of this clone. The V and J genes are TRBV5-1 and TRBJ2-4; D is uncertain. The V end was cut by 4 bases, the J end by 0 bases, with 8 bases between. Germline CDR1 reads SGHRS; CDR2 reads YFSETQ. The CDR3 spans 14 residues. CDR3 sequence reads: CASSPTVAKNIQYF. The CDR3 nucleotides read TGCGCCAGCAGCCCGACTGTAGCCAAAAACATTCAGTACTTC.

The V call is TRBV9, the J call TRBJ2-5, with 12 positions matching TRBD2. V lost 0 bases and J lost 2; bases outside the gene matches: 8. Germline V lookup: CDR1 SGDLS, CDR2 YYNGEE. This CDR3 spans 18 amino acids. The CDR3 loop reads CASSVGLLAGGKQETQYF. CDR3 sequence (DNA): TGTGCCAGCAGCGTAGGCCTCCTAGCGGGGGGGAAACAAGAGACCCAGTACTTC.

J is TRBJ1-6 and V is TRBV6-2 or TRBV6-3; possible D gene TRBD1, 5 bases. Deletions cut 5 bases from V and 11 bases from J, with 10 bases between. The CDR3 totals 12 residues. Germline V CDR1 and CDR2: MNHEY, SVGEGT. The CDR3 DNA follows: TGTGCCAGCAGTACCGACAGTGCACCCCTCCACTTT. This sequence encodes CASSTDSAPLHF.

The CDR3 DNA sequence: TGTGCCAGCAGAGACAGTAGTAATGAAAAACTGTTTTTT. Translation gives CASRDSSNEKLFF. The rearrangement joins TRBV28 to TRBJ1-4; tentative D call: TRBD1 (5 bases). V was clipped by 6 bases and J by 4 bases, with 9 bases between them. Germline values: CDR1 MDHEN, CDR2 SYDVKM. This CDR3 is built from 13 residues.

The V gene is TRBV9, the J gene TRBJ2-3; TRBD2 matches 9 bases. Per the germline V gene, CDR1 is SGDLS and CDR2 is YYNGEE. V lost 0 bases to trimming and J lost 3 bases; unmatched junction nucleotides: 8. The CDR3 extends over 17 amino acids. The CDR3 DNA is TGTGCCAGCAGCGTAGCAGCGGGGGGAATTGGAACAGATACGCAGTATTTT. It encodes CASSVAAGGIGTDTQYF. Full variable domain (missing parts from reference TRBV9 and TRBJ2-3): DSGVTQTPKHLITATGQRVTLRCSPRSGDLSVYWYQQSLDQGLQFLIQYYNGEERAKGNILERFSAQQFPDLHSELNLSSLELGDSALYFCASSVAAGGIGTDTQYFGPGTRLTVL.

This clone has a single count. The V and J genes are TRBV28 and TRBJ1-3, with 7 bases matching TRBD1. There are 15 residues in the CDR3. The V gene's germline CDR1 is MDHEN and CDR2 SYDVKM. J was trimmed by 1 base and V by 8 bases; bases with no gene match: 8. CDR3 protein: CASGLGQYSGNTIYF. CDR3 DNA: TGTGCCAGCGGCTTGGGACAGTATTCTGGAAACACCATATATTTT.

The gene calls are TRBV3-1 (or the pseudogene TRBV3-2) and TRBJ2-1; the match to TRBD2 covers 10 bases. The CDR3 runs 15 residues. V gave up 3 bases and J gave up 9 bases; unmatched junction bases: 8. Germline V gene lookup returns CDR1 LGHDT and CDR2 YNNKEL (reference sequence). The CDR3 bases are TGTGCCAGCAGCCACAGCGGGGGGGCTGTTGGTGAGCAGTTCTTC. It yields the protein CASSHSGGAVGEQFF.

The chain uses TRBV11-3 and TRBJ2-4; tentatively, D is TRBD2 (7 bases). Germline assignment: CDR1 SGHNT and CDR2 YENEEA. This CDR3 has 16 residues. V was shortened by 5 bases and J by 0 bases, with 14 bases between the two germline ends. The CDR3 sequence is CASSLGRGAAKNIQYF. The DNA of the CDR3 is TGTGCCAGCAGCCTTGGGAGGGGGGCAGCCAAAAACATTCAGTACTTC.

The rearrangement joins TRBV21-1 to TRBJ2-2; TRBD2 reflects the table's D call only, with no check against the DNA. TRBV21-1 has pseudogene status. This CDR3 is built from 15 residues. The CDR3 nucleotides are TGTGCCAGCAGCAACACAAGGCGAGGCACCGGGGAGCTGTTTTTT. It codes for CASSNTRRGTGELFF.

The rearrangement joins TRBV5-1 to TRBJ2-5, with 9 bases fitting TRBD1. Germline loops: CDR1 SGHRS, CDR2 YFSETQ. This CDR3 region has 16 residues. The V gene end was trimmed by 0 bases and the J gene end by 5 bases; junction bases not matched to a gene: 8. The CDR3 DNA reads as TGCGCCAGCAGCTTGGTTGGTACAGGGGGCTGGGAGACCCAGTACTTC. Protein: CASSLVGTGGWETQYF.

V and J are TRBV6-5 and TRBJ2-5, with D maybe TRBD2 (5 bases). Per the germline V gene, CDR1 is MNHEY and CDR2 is SVGAGI. The CDR3 length is 16 residues. Trimming left V 0 bases short and J 5 bases short, with 16 bases between. The CDR3 region has the DNA TGTGCCAGCAGTTACTCGGATACTCTAGCCACGGAGACCCAGTACTTC. This sequence encodes CASSYSDTLATETQYF.

This chain uses TRBV4-3 with TRBJ1-1; tentatively, D is TRBD1 (6 bases). The germline gives CDR1 LGHNA, CDR2 YSLEER. This CDR3 is 14 amino acids long. V was clipped by 1 base and J by 9 bases, with 15 bases between them. The CDR3 loop is CASSQVGIGGQAFF. In nucleotides, the CDR3 is TGCGCCAGCAGCCAAGTGGGAATAGGGGGACAAGCTTTCTTT.

CDR3 residues: CASSLTGAATNEKLFF. The CDR3 DNA reads as TGTGCCAGCAGTTTAACAGGGGCTGCAACTAATGAAAAACTGTTTTTT. V is TRBV28 and J is TRBJ1-4; TRBD1 aligns across 7 bases. Per germline, CDR1 MDHEN and CDR2 SYDVKM. This CDR3 region has 16 residues. V shed 2 bases and J 0 bases; nucleotides not matched to a gene: 3.

The chain combines TRBV12-2 with TRBJ2-4; the DNA was not used to check the table's D call, TRBD1. TRBV12-2 is a pseudogene segment. The CDR3 contains 18 residues. The CDR3 loop is CASPPQPEGALAKNIQYF. The CDR3 coding sequence is TGTGCAAGTCCCCCCCAACCCGAGGGGGCGCTTGCCAAAAACATTCAGTACTTC.

This clone appeared once. The chain has TRBV6-2 or TRBV6-3 and TRBJ1-1; D is uncertain. V lost 3 bases and J 2 bases, leaving 7 bases between the germline ends. The germline V gene has CDR1 MNHEY and CDR2 SVGEGT. The CDR3 loop spans 13 amino acids. For the CDR3, the DNA is TGTGCCAGCAGTTATCGGGGTAACACTGAAGCTTTCTTT. It encodes CASSYRGNTEAFF.

This chain uses TRBV28 with TRBJ1-2; possible D gene TRBD1, 6 bases. CDR3 length equals 13 residues. Germline V gene sequence: CDR1 MDHEN, CDR2 SYDVKM. V was trimmed by 3 bases and J by 7 bases, leaving 12 bases between them. Here the CDR3 DNA reads TGTGCCAGCAGTTTTGGGGGGGCCCGTGGCTACACCTTC. Protein sequence: CASSFGGARGYTF.

V usage is TRBV2 and J usage is TRBJ2-3, with 8 bases identical to TRBD2. Trimming cost V 4 bases and J 1 base; bases outside gene matches: 7. Germline V CDR1 and CDR2: SNHLY, FYNNEI. The CDR3 is 16 residues long. The CDR3: CASSAIAGGGTDTQYF. The CDR3 region has the DNA TGTGCCAGCAGTGCGATTGCGGGGGGCGGCACAGATACGCAGTATTTT.

This clone was seen only a few times. The chain couples TRBV19 to TRBJ2-3, with 10 bases lining up with TRBD2. The junction had 7 bases not matched to a gene; V was cut back by 3 bases and J by 4 bases. Per germline, CDR1 LNHDA and CDR2 SQIVND (reference sequence). CDR3 length equals 16 residues. The DNA of the CDR3 is TGTGCCAGTAGTATGGGTAGCGGGGGGCCAGCAGATACGCAGTATTTT. Encoded protein: CASSMGSGGPADTQYF.

The gene calls are TRBV28 and TRBJ1-5; D is possibly TRBD1 (5 bases). From germline, CDR1 is MDHEN and CDR2 SYDVKM. V shed 2 bases and J shed 7 bases, with 12 bases lying between them. CDR3 length equals 14 residues. The CDR3 loop reads CASSLAGNGQPQHF. CDR3 nucleotide sequence: TGTGCCAGCAGTTTAGCAGGGAACGGACAGCCCCAGCATTTT.

The gene calls are TRBV4-1 and TRBJ1-6, with 7 bases fitting TRBD1. This CDR3 region has 15 residues. The junction had 6 bases not matched to a gene; V was cut back by 1 base and J by 9 bases. CDR1 and CDR2 (germline): MGHRA, YSYEKL. CDR3 residues: CASSQGYTGVSPLHF. In nucleotides, the CDR3 is TGCGCCAGCAGCCAAGGATATACAGGGGTTTCACCCCTCCACTTT.